Below are 28 T cell receptor beta chains sequenced from a single sample in a study of cytomegalovirus exposure and HLA in healthy donors. The PCR employed 60 Vbeta primers together with 13 Jbeta primers. Assay used: immunoSEQ multiplex PCR; TCRdb lists only in-frame clones, some missing. The data include just under 80,000 clones; the top ten clones carry 3% to 4%. The specimen sequenced was PBMCs. Receptors were obtained from a man aged 18 to 35 in good health and CMV-seropositive.

The V and J genes are TRBV6-5 and TRBJ2-1; 14 nucleotides agree with TRBD2. The CDR3 is 15 residues long. Looked up from germline, CDR1 is MNHEY and CDR2 is SVGAGI. V was clipped by 6 bases and J by 7 bases; unmatched bases: 5. The CDR3 region has the DNA TGTGCCAGCAGCCTACGGACTAGCGGGAGGAATGAGCAGTTCTTC. It encodes CASSLRTSGRNEQFF.

This sequence joins TRBV14 and TRBJ1-1; D ambiguous. Per germline, CDR1 SGHDN and CDR2 FVKESK. The V end lost 4 bases, the J end lost 3 bases, and 6 bases lay between the germline ends. The CDR3 spans 12 residues. In DNA form, the CDR3 reads TGTGCCAGCAGCCTCGGGTACACTGAAGCTTTCTTT. This codes for CASSLGYTEAFF.

This chain connects TRBV4-1 to TRBJ2-2; tentative D call: TRBD2 (5 bases). V dropped 5 bases and J dropped 8 bases, with 15 bases sitting between them. This CDR3 spans 14 amino acids. CDR1 and CDR2 from the germline V gene are MGHRA and YSYEKL. The CDR3 protein is CASSTRREIGELFF. In DNA, the CDR3 is TGCGCCAGCAGCACCCGACGGGAAATAGGGGAGCTGTTTTTT.

The genes are TRBV6-4 and TRBJ2-1, with D tentatively TRBD2 (5 bases). CDR1 is MRHNA and CDR2 is SNTAGT in the germline V gene. This CDR3 is 12 amino acids long. Deletions cut 0 bases from V and 8 bases from J, with 5 bases between. The CDR3, as DNA: TGTGCCAGCAGTGACTCGGACTATGAGCAGTTCTTC. Translating it yields CASSDSDYEQFF.

The CDR3 coding sequence is TGCGCCAGCAGACTGGGCTTTCTATACGAGCAGTACTTC. Translated, it gives CASRLGFLYEQYF. This chain connects TRBV5-1 to TRBJ2-7; no clear D gene. The germline V gene has CDR1 SGHRS and CDR2 YFSETQ. The CDR3 sequence is 13 residues long. With 5 bases removed from V and 4 bases from J, the gap between germline ends came to 13 bases.

According to its frequency, this clone is medium-sized. J is TRBJ1-2 and V is TRBV28, with D uncertain. The CDR3 runs 13 residues. The ends were cut back, 5 bases at V and 6 bases at J, with 13 bases in the middle. Germline V gives CDR1 MDHEN, CDR2 SYDVKM. The CDR3 loop reads CASSELVHDGYTF. DNA of the CDR3: TGTGCCAGCAGTGAGTTAGTCCACGATGGCTACACCTTC.

The chain has TRBV7-2 and TRBJ2-7; 14 nucleotides agree with TRBD2. CDR3 size: 16 residues. CDR1 SGHTA and CDR2 FQGNSA come from the germline V gene. V gave up 2 bases and J gave up 3 bases; unmatched junction bases: 3. The CDR3 reads CASSLSGTSGSYEQYF. The CDR3 DNA sequence: TGTGCCAGCAGCTTATCCGGGACTAGCGGGAGCTACGAGCAGTACTTC.

The rearrangement uses TRBV5-1 and TRBJ2-5; 11 bases line up with TRBD1. Germline assignment: CDR1 SGHRS and CDR2 YFSETQ. This CDR3 is built from 17 residues. V shed 2 bases and J 3 bases; nucleotides not matched to a gene: 9. CDR3 nucleotides: TGCGCCAGCAGCTTCCACCCGGGACAGGGGGAGAAAGAGACCCAGTACTTC. It yields the protein CASSFHPGQGEKETQYF.

The chain employs TRBV11-1 and TRBJ2-7; 8 bases match TRBD1. Per germline, CDR1 SGHAT and CDR2 FQDESV (reference sequence). Trimming cost V 1 base and J 5 bases; bases outside gene matches: 7. The CDR3 has 15 residues. The chain's CDR3 is CASSLGPQGDHEQYF. The CDR3 DNA reads TGTGCCAGCAGCTTAGGACCACAGGGGGACCACGAGCAGTACTTC.

J is TRBJ1-4 and V is TRBV5-1; D not certain. V lost 0 bases to trimming and J lost 0 bases, with 15 bases between them. CDR3 size: 18 residues. The germline CDR1 and CDR2 sequences are SGHRS and YFSETQ. The CDR3 is CASSLAGKGPATNEKLFF. In nucleotides, the CDR3 is TGCGCCAGCAGCTTGGCCGGGAAGGGCCCAGCAACTAATGAAAAACTGTTTTTT.

The chain has TRBV12-5 and TRBJ2-1; D gene uncertain. CDR3 length: 14 residues. V lost 1 base and J lost 2, with 6 bases in between. Germline CDR1 LGHNT, CDR2 FRNRAP. This CDR3 is CASGLGAPYNEQFF. In nucleotides, the CDR3 is TGTGCTAGTGGTTTGGGAGCGCCCTACAATGAGCAGTTCTTC.

The chain uses TRBV29-1 and TRBJ2-5; the match to TRBD1 covers 8 bases. This CDR3 comprises 15 residues. Germline V gene data show CDR1 as SQVTM and CDR2 as ANQGSEA. V was clipped by 7 bases and J by 0 bases; unmatched bases: 10. This CDR3 reads CSGDGQGIYQETQYF. CDR3 nucleotides: TGCAGCGGGGACGGACAGGGCATTTACCAAGAGACCCAGTACTTC.

This chain connects TRBV6-5 to TRBJ2-5; tentatively, D is TRBD2 (6 bases). V lost 4 bases and J lost 1, with 16 bases in between. This CDR3 spans 16 amino acids. CDR1 is MNHEY and CDR2 is SVGAGI in the germline V gene. The CDR3 is CASSSPRREVQETQYF. The CDR3 DNA reads as TGTGCCAGCAGTTCCCCCCGGCGGGAAGTCCAAGAGACCCAGTACTTC.

This sequence joins TRBV6-1 and TRBJ2-3, with 8 bases lining up with TRBD2. Germline CDR1 and CDR2: MNHNS and SASEGT. The CDR3 is made up of 16 amino acids. Germline trimming cut 1 base from V and 2 bases from J; bases unmatched to any gene: 5. CDR3 in DNA: TGTGCCAGCAGTGAAGTAGCAGCGGGGGCCACAGATACGCAGTATTTT. Translating it yields CASSEVAAGATDTQYF.

The rearrangement links TRBV5-1 to TRBJ1-2; weak D call: TRBD1 (5 bases). CDR1 is SGHRS, CDR2 YFSETQ, per germline. CDR3 length: 17 residues. The ends were cut back, 3 bases at V and 4 bases at J, with 22 bases in the middle. In DNA, the CDR3 is TGCGCCAGCAGCTCGACACTTTCAGATTACCAGGGCTATGGCTACACCTTC. Translating gives CASSSTLSDYQGYGYTF.

The V call is TRBV7-9, the J call TRBJ1-2; 8 bases map to TRBD1. The CDR3 spans 13 residues. Germline CDR1 is SEHNR and CDR2 is FQNEAQ (reference sequence). The J segment lost 8 bases and the V segment lost 2 bases, leaving 4 bases of the junction unmatched. DNA for the CDR3: TGTGCCAGCAGCTTACAGGACAGGGCAGGCTACACCTTC. It specifies CASSLQDRAGYTF.

The chain has TRBV4-2 and TRBJ2-6; 8 bases fit TRBD1. The ends lost 3 bases at V and 0 bases at J; junction bases unmatched: 7. Per germline, CDR1 LGHNA and CDR2 YNFKEQ. This CDR3 spans 18 amino acids. The CDR3 nucleotides are TGTGCCAGCAGCCAGTCGGGACAGGCCGGCTCTGGGGCCAACGTCCTGACTTTC. It codes for CASSQSGQAGSGANVLTF.

The V call is TRBV29-1, the J call TRBJ2-5; the match to TRBD2 covers 14 bases. V shed 5 bases and J 3 bases; nucleotides not matched to a gene: 5. Germline V lookup: CDR1 SQVTM, CDR2 ANQGSEA. This CDR3 has 15 amino acids. The CDR3 DNA is TGCAGCGTTTCCGGGACTAGCGGGAGCGAAGAGACCCAGTACTTC. Its translation: CSVSGTSGSEETQYF.

This chain links TRBV4-1 with TRBJ1-2, with 10 positions matching TRBD1. The CDR3 runs to 13 residues. With V trimmed by 3 bases and J by 8 bases, 3 bases remained unmatched. Germline V gene sequence: CDR1 MGHRA, CDR2 YSYEKL. The CDR3 nucleotides are TGCGCCAGCAGCCAGAGGGACAGGGGAGGCTACACCTTC. It specifies CASSQRDRGGYTF.

The chain joins TRBV5-1 to TRBJ2-6; D is possibly TRBD1 (5 bases). Deletions cut 0 bases from V and 1 base from J, with 8 bases between. The CDR3 is 16 amino acids. Germline loops: CDR1 SGHRS, CDR2 YFSETQ. The DNA for the CDR3 is TGCGCCAGCAGCTTGGCCCCAGGGTCTGGGGCCAACGTCCTGACTTTC. Encoded protein: CASSLAPGSGANVLTF.

The chain carries TRBV5-6 and TRBJ1-2; TRBD1 aligns across 7 bases. The CDR3 consists of 15 residues. V shed 2 bases and J 5 bases; nucleotides not matched to a gene: 9. CDR1 is SGHDT and CDR2 is YYEEEE in the germline V gene. CDR3 amino acids: CASSFERGGAYGYTF. CDR3 DNA sequence: TGTGCCAGCAGCTTCGAGCGAGGGGGCGCGTATGGCTACACCTTC.

The chain uses TRBV5-1 and TRBJ2-4; D is possibly TRBD2 (6 bases). From germline, CDR1 is SGHRS and CDR2 YFSETQ. There are 13 residues in the CDR3. V lost 0 bases and J lost 6, with 7 bases in between. The CDR3 spells CASSLVRGNIQYF. The CDR3 DNA sequence: TGCGCCAGCAGCTTGGTGCGGGGAAACATTCAGTACTTC. The full variable domain, its missing parts supplied by reference TRBV5-1 and TRBJ2-4, is KAGVTQTPRYLIKTRGQQVTLSCSPISGHRSVSWYQQTPGQGLQFLFEYFSETQRNKGNFPGRFSGRQFSNSRSEMNVSTLELGDSALYLCASSLVRGNIQYFGAGTRLSVL.

The chain recombines TRBV25-1 with TRBJ2-7; 8 bases line up with TRBD1. Trimming at V came to 4 bases and at J to 5 bases, leaving 10 bases not matched to a gene. This CDR3 comprises 15 residues. Germline CDR1 is MGHDK and CDR2 is SYGVNS. CDR3 in DNA: TGTGCCAGCAGTGTTGGACCGGGACAGGTCCACGAGCAGTACTTC. This translates into CASSVGPGQVHEQYF.

The rearrangement joins TRBV2 to TRBJ2-5; TRBD2 aligns across 8 bases. Germline assignment: CDR1 SNHLY and CDR2 FYNNEI. This CDR3 contains 13 residues. V trimming: 5 bases; J trimming: 5 bases; junction bases outside the gene matches: 4. CDR3 bases: TGTGCCAGCAGTAGCGGGGGCAGGGAGACCCAGTACTTC. Its protein product is CASSSGGRETQYF.

This rearrangement joins TRBV6-1 to TRBJ1-1; 7 bases are shared with TRBD1. With 3 bases clipped from V and 4 bases from J, the junction kept 8 bases outside the gene matches. This CDR3 region has 15 residues. Per the germline V gene, CDR1 is MNHNS and CDR2 is SASEGT. CDR3 in amino acids: CASSEYRGRGTEAFF. The CDR3 DNA reads as TGTGCCAGCAGTGAGTACAGGGGAAGGGGCACTGAAGCTTTCTTT.

CDR3 coding DNA: TGCGCCAGCAGCTTGGGGGCCCCAAACTATGGCTACACCTTC. This encodes CASSLGAPNYGYTF. V and J are TRBV5-1 and TRBJ1-2; D ambiguous. Germline-derived CDR1 and CDR2 are SGHRS and YFSETQ. Trimming removed 0 bases at V and 2 bases at J, with 8 bases between. The CDR3 sequence is 14 residues long.

The chain links TRBV19 to TRBJ1-1; a possible D gene is TRBD1 (6 bases). Germline CDR1 LNHDA, CDR2 SQIVND (reference sequence). V shed 3 bases and J shed 3 bases, with 11 bases lying between them. This CDR3 has 14 amino acids. CDR3 residues: CASSITGYDTEAFF. The CDR3 coding sequence is TGTGCCAGTAGTATCACAGGGTATGACACTGAAGCTTTCTTT.

The genes are TRBV5-4 and TRBJ2-1; 7 bases agree with TRBD2. CDR1 and CDR2 (germline): SGHNT, YYREEE (reference sequence). This CDR3 spans 15 amino acids. V trimming: 4 bases; J trimming: 5 bases; junction bases outside the gene matches: 9. The CDR3 DNA reads TGTGCCAGCAGCGTGGGCGGCACTAGCGACAATGAGCAGTTCTTC. Its translation: CASSVGGTSDNEQFF.